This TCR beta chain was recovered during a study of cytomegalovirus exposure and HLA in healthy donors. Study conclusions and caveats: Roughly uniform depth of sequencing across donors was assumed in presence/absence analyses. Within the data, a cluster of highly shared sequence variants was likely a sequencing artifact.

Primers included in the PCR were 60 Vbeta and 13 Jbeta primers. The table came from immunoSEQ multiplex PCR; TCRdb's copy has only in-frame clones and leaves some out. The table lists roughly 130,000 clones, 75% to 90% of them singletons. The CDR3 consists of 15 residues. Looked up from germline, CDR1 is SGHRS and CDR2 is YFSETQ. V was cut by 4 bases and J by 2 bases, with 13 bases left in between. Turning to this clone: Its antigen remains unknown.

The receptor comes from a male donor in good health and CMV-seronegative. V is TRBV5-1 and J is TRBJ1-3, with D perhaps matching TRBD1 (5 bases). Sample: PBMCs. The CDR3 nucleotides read TGCGCCAGCAGCCCGGCGGGAGGGGCTGGAAACACCATATATTTT. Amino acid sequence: CASSPAGGAGNTIYF.